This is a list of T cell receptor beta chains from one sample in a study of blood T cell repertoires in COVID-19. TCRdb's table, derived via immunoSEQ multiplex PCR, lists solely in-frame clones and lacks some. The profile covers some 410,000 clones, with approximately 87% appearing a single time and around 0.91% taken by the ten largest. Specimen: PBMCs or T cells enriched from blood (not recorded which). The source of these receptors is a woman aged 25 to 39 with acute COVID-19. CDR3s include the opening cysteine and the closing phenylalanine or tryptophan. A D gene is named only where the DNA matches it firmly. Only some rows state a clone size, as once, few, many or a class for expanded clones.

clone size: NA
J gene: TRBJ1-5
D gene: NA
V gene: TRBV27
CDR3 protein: CASSLYRENQPQHF
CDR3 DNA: TGTGCCAGCAGTTTATACAGGGAAAATCAGCCCCAGCATTTT

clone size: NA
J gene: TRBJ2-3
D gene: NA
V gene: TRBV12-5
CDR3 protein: CASGLGGTSDTQYF
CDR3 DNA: TGTGCTAGTGGTTTGGGTGGCACCTCAGATACGCAGTATTTT

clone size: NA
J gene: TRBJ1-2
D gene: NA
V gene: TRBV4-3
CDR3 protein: CASSQERGRGYTF
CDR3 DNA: TGCGCCAGCAGCCAAGAACGGGGTAGAGGCTACACCTTC

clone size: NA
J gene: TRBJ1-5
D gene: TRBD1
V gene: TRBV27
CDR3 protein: CASSFTGDQPQHF
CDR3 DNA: TGTGCCAGCAGTTTTACAGGGGACCAGCCCCAGCATTTT

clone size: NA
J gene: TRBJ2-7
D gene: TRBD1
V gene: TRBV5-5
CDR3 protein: CASSLASGTGAYEQYF
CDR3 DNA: TGTGCCAGCAGCTTAGCCTCCGGGACAGGAGCCTACGAGCAGTACTTC

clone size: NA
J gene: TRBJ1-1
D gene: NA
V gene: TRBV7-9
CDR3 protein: CASSLGHLGASFF
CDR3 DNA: TGTGCCAGCAGCTTAGGACACCTTGGTGCCTCTTTCTTT

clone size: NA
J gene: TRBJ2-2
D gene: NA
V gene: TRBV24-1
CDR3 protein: CATSVPRGANTGELFF
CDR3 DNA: TGTGCCACCAGTGTTCCCAGGGGGGCGAACACCGGGGAGCTGTTTTTT

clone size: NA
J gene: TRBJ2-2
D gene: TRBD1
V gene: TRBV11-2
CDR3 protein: CASSLRTGDTGELFF
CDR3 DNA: TGTGCCAGCAGCTTGAGGACAGGCGACACCGGGGAGCTGTTTTTT

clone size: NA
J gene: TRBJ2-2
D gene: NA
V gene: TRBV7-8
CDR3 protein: CASSRSYTGELFF
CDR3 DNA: TGTGCCAGCAGCCGCAGTTACACCGGGGAGCTGTTTTTT

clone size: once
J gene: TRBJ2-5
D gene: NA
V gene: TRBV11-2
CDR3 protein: CASSLVGQETQYF
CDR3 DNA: TGTGCCAGCAGCTTAGTCGGCCAAGAGACCCAGTACTTC

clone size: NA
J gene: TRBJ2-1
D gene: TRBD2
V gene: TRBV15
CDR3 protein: CATSRAGGRGSSYNEQFF
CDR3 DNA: TGTGCCACCAGCAGAGCGGGGGGGCGCGGTTCCTCCTACAATGAGCAGTTCTTC

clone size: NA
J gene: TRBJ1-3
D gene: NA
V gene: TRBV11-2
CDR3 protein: CASSSVGRGNTIYF
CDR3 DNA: TGTGCCAGCAGCTCCGTAGGCAGGGGAAACACCATATATTTT

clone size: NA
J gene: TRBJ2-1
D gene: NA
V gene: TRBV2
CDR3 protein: CASSDAGYNEQFF
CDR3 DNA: TGTGCCAGCAGTGATGCGGGCTACAATGAGCAGTTCTTC

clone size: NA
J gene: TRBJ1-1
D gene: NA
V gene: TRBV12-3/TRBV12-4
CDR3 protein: CASRTTVLEAFF
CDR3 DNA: TGTGCCAGCAGGACGACAGTTCTTGAAGCTTTCTTT

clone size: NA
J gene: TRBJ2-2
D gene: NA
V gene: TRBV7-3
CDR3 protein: CASSSGLSTGELFF
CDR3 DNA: TGTGCCAGCAGCTCGGGACTGAGCACCGGGGAGCTGTTTTTT

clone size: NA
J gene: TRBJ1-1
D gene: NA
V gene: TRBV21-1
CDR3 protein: CASSKEQSQEPNTEAFF
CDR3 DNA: TGTGCCAGCAGCAAAGAGCAGTCACAGGAGCCGAACACTGAAGCTTTCTTT

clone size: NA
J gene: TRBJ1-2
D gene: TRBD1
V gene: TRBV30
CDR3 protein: CAWRLTGLDYGYTF
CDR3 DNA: TGTGCCTGGAGACTGACAGGGTTGGACTATGGCTACACCTTC

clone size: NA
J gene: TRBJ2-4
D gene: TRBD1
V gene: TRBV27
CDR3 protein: CASRDPGQGRVAGLIWAKNIQYF
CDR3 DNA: TGTGCCAGCAGAGACCCGGGACAGGGGAGGGTAGCCGGCTTAATTTGGGCCAAAAACATTCAGTACTTC

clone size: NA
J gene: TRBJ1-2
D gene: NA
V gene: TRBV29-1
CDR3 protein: CSVKGVANYGYTF
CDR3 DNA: TGCAGCGTTAAAGGAGTAGCTAACTATGGCTACACCTTC

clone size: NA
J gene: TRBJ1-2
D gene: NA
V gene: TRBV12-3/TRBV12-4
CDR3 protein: CASRSTDNYGYTF
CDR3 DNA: TGTGCCAGCAGGTCGACAGACAACTATGGCTACACCTTC

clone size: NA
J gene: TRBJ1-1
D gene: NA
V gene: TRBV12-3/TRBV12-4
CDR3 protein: CASSLTSGTEAFF
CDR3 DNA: TGTGCCAGCAGTTTAACTTCAGGCACTGAAGCTTTCTTT

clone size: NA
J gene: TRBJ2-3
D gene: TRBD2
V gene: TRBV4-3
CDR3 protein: CASSQAFGGAGSDTQYF
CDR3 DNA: TGCGCCAGCAGCCAAGCGTTCGGGGGAGCGGGGTCAGATACGCAGTATTTT

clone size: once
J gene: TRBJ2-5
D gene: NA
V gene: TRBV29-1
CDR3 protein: CSVEEGPQETQYF
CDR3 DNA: TGCAGCGTTGAGGAGGGGCCCCAAGAGACCCAGTACTTC

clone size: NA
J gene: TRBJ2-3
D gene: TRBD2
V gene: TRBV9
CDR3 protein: CASSVSSGGGTDTQYF
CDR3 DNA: TGTGCCAGCAGCGTTTCTAGCGGGGGGGGCACAGATACGCAGTATTTT

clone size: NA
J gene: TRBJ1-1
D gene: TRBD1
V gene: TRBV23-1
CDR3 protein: CASRKVAGGAISEAFF
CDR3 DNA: TGCGCCAGTCGCAAAGTAGCAGGGGGCGCCATTTCTGAAGCTTTCTTT

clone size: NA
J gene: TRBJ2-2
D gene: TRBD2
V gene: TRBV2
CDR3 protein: CASTSWGGGELFF
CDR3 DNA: TGTGCCAGCACCTCCTGGGGGGGAGGGGAGCTGTTTTTT

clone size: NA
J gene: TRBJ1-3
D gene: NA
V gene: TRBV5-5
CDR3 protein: CASSGLRQAGNTIYF
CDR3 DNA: TGTGCCAGCAGCGGCCTCAGACAGGCTGGAAACACCATATATTTT

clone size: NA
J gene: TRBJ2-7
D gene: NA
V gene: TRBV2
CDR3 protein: CASRFGQGADF
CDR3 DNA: NA

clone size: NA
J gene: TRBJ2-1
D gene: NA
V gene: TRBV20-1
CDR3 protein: CSASQGNEQFF
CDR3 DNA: TGCAGTGCTAGCCAGGGAAATGAGCAGTTCTTC

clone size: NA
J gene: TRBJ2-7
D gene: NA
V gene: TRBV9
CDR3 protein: CASSQGSGDYEQYF
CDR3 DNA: TGTGCCAGCAGCCAGGGGAGCGGGGACTACGAGCAGTACTTC

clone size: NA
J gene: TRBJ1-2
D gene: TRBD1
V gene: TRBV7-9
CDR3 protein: CASSPTETGGRGYTF
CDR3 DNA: TGTGCCAGCAGCCCGACGGAAACAGGGGGTCGAGGCTACACCTTC

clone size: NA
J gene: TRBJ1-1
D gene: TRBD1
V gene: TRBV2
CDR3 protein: CASSLNRGREAFF
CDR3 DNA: TGTGCCAGCAGTTTAAACAGGGGCAGGGAAGCTTTCTTT

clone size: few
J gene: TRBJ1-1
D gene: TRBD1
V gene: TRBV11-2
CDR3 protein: CASSSGTGETEAFF
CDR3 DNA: TGTGCCAGCAGCTCAGGGACAGGGGAAACTGAAGCTTTCTTT

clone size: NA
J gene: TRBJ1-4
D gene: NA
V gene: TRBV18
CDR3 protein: CASRGALNEKLFF
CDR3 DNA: TGTGCCAGCCGGGGGGCACTTAATGAAAAACTGTTTTTT

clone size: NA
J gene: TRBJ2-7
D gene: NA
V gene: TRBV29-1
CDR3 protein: CSVVGRDSSYEQYF
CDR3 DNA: TGCAGCGTTGTAGGCAGGGATTCCTCCTACGAGCAGTACTTC